This TCR beta chain is from a study of blood T cell repertoires in COVID-19 (dated by TCRdb to 2018 to 2020). Concerning the study at large: Samples covering the acute and convalescent phases of COVID-19 were provided by collaborators in the United States, Italy and Spain. The prospective study material was composed of cDNA or gDNA derived from T cells, B-cell-depleted T cells, or PBMCs. Deeply sampled blood TCRbeta repertoires from subjects exposed to, actively infected with, or recovered from COVID-19 were included in the dataset. The repertoires were released in a freely available public database intended as a resource for research on the immune response to SARS-CoV-2. The samples were drawn from two sources: the first 160 participants of the ongoing ImmuneRACE study, and 1,200 or so subjects contributed by 6 global collaborators. Sample metadata almost always included a de-identified subject ID, COVID-19 status, age in years and sex. HLA class I and class II types, where available, came from metadata supplied by the sample provider rather than from assay-based typing. Study-wide findings and limitations: How much clinical and demographic metadata was included differed by source and by participant, and the metadata was provided uncurated.

TCRbeta CDR3 regions were amplified from genomic DNA by means of the immunoSEQ Assay, a bias-controlled multiplex PCR. Under the source paper's analysis protocol: The number of nucleated cells in each sample was estimated from the amplification of reference gene primers within the assay. Sequence reads were collapsed and filtered to measure the absolute abundance of every unique TCRbeta CDR3 rearrangement. For each sample, productive Simpson clonality was calculated as the square root of Simpson's diversity index across productive rearrangements. As stored in TCRdb, this immuneACCESS dataset retains in-frame rearrangements with V and J assigned. A fraction of the clones does not appear; measured against another copy, unresolved V genes explain less than half of the discrepancy, and the remainder lacks a known reason. V, J and clone size are taken as reported in that table, and D and trimming were inferred from the DNA itself. A total of 120,000 to 150,000 clones appear in this sample, 87% of them only once. Under 9% of the sample is in the top ten clones.

The collaborating institutions used their own protocols to collect whole blood in K2EDTA tubes. For TCRbeta analysis, collaborators shipped samples as frozen whole blood, isolated PBMCs, or DNA extracted from either of those sample types. Turning to this clone: Its recognized antigen is unknown. The sample holds no much larger clone one base away, and base qualities are not on file.

From the cysteine through the phenylalanine, the CDR3 covers 14 amino acids. This entry keeps only the CDR3 DNA: 42 bases, framed from base 1. Relative to germline, V is 2 bases shorter and J is 5 bases shorter, with 12 bases between their ends. Via the germline V gene (reference sequence), CDR1 is LGHDT and CDR2 YNNKEL. The sequencing sample was made of peripheral blood. The chain links TRBV3-1 (or the pseudogene TRBV3-2) with TRBJ1-1; TRBD1 is a weak D gene call, 5 bases matching. This sequence originates from a woman between 50 and 59 years old with active or convalescent COVID-19. The CDR3 here reads CASSQKGRGTEAFF. The nucleotide sequence is given as TGTGCCAGCAGCCAAAAGGGGCGCGGTACTGAAGCTTTCTTT.